Sequencing of this T cell receptor beta chain was carried out in a study of beta chain features in type 1 diabetes. Overall study context: Cell yields, gender and age were similar in healthy donors and patients.

The investigators reverse transcribed all of the isolated RNA, so they sequenced expressed TCRB transcripts. The repertoire was sequenced with immunoSEQ multiplex PCR; TCRdb's copy has only in-frame clones and lacks some. This table holds hundreds of thousands of clones, approximately 15% found once. Germline V gene sequence: CDR1 SQVTM, CDR2 ANQGSEA. CDR3 length: 14 residues. The trim removed 1 base at V and 12 bases at J, leaving 6 bases unmatched. This clone showed up just a few times. The source is a man younger than 40 in good health. The chain couples TRBV29-1 to TRBJ2-1; 13 bases agree with TRBD2. Sequencing was carried out using central memory CD4+ T cells from blood. The CDR3 region is CSVEAPGLAGRQFF. The DNA of the CDR3 is TGCAGCGTTGAAGCCCCGGGACTAGCGGGACGGCAGTTCTTC.